This TCR beta chain originates from a study of regulatory T cells in long-lasting Graves disease. Time point: newly diagnosed GD, antithyroid drugs for less than 3 months. Generation of the TCR library employed RNA extracted from PBMCs. Building of the TCR beta libraries involved iRepertoire HTBI primers and Arm-PCR of CDR3 regions. TCRdb ran MiXCR on the multiplex PCR reads and lists one entry per CDR3 protein. Of about 560,000 distinct CDR3 sequences listed, about 16% were seen once; the top ten hold 9.5% to 15%. The CDR3 runs to 16 residues. Germline V gives CDR1 SGHNT, CDR2 YYREEE (reference sequence). With 1 base removed from V and 0 bases from J, the gap between germline ends came to 11 bases. Study-wide results and limits: A reduction in accuracy may have resulted from the small sample size. Favored usage of TRBV28, TRBJ1-2 and TRBJ2-5 was recorded in persistent disease. The persistent group shared fewer than 3,500 public clonotypes, more than the 850 to 1,000 shared by new patients.

This clonotype was counted only a few times. Its antigen is not known. These data were also filed under a second study, of T cells in Graves' hyperthyroidism and ophthalmopathy.

The clonotype was recovered from a man in his late teens or twenties with Graves disease. This sequence joins TRBV5-4 and TRBJ2-1; TRBD2 might be the D (7 bases). Specimen: peripheral blood mononuclear cells (PBMCs), collected at new diagnosis, from a patient treated with antithyroid drugs. DNA for the CDR3: TGTGCCAGCAGCTTGTGGGGGGGCCGCTCCTACAATGAGCAGTTCTTC. This encodes CASSLWGGRSYNEQFF. The entire variable domain, with the rest obtained from reference TRBV5-4 and TRBJ2-1, is as follows: ETGVTQSPTHLIKTRGQQVTLRCSSQSGHNTVSWYQQALGQGPQFIFQYYREEENGRGNFPPRFSGLQFPNYSSELNVNALELDDSALYLCASSLWGGRSYNEQFFGPGTRLTVL.